A selection of T cell receptor beta chains follows, all from one sample in a study of T-cell reconstitution after alpha-beta-depleted transplantation in children. TCRdb reanalysed the PCR reads using MiXCR and keeps one entry per CDR3 protein. This sample has around 190,000 distinct CDR3 sequences; under 8.5% occur once, and the top ten carry 5.5%. The sample was PBMCs, taken before TCRalphabeta/CD19-depleted stem cell transplant. The receptors were sampled from a boy under 10 years old with acute lymphoblastic leukemia, due to receive a stem cell transplant. Both conserved end residues are part of each CDR3. A D gene is named only where the DNA matches it firmly. A clone size is listed for some rows: how often the clone was seen (once, few, many), or a class if it is expanded.

TRBJ2-2 | many | TRBD1 | TRBV5-6 | TGTGCCAGCAGCGGATTCGGACAGGGTAGTACCGGGGAGCTGTTTTTT | CASSGFGQGSTGELFF
TRBJ2-5 | many | - | TRBV4-2 | TGTGCCAGCAGCCAAGATCGACAAGAGACCCAGTACTTC | CASSQDRQETQYF
TRBJ2-3 | few | TRBD1 | TRBV5-1 | TGCGCCAGCAGCTACCAAGACAGGGGGACAGATACGCAGTATTTT | CASSYQDRGTDTQYF
TRBJ2-7 | many | TRBD2 | TRBV20-1 | TGCAGTGCCACGGGCACGGGACTAGCATACGAGCAGTACTTC | CSATGTGLAYEQYF
TRBJ1-2 | - | TRBD1 | TRBV12-3/TRBV12-4 | TGTGCCAGCAGTGGGGACAGGGCCCTCTTGAACTATGGCTACACCTTC | CASSGDRALLNYGYTF
TRBJ1-2 | many | - | TRBV27 | TGTGCCAGCAGTCCGGTGATCAGCAACAACTATGGCTACACCTTC | CASSPVISNNYGYTF
TRBJ1-4 | - | - | TRBV7-2 | TGTGCCAGCAGCTTAAGCCCGGTTTACGGTGAAAAACTGTTTTTT | CASSLSPVYGEKLFF
TRBJ2-5 | - | - | TRBV7-2 | TGTGCCAGCAGCTTGGCGGGACCAGGTCGGGCCCAGTACTTC | CASSLAGPGRAQYF
TRBJ2-2 | - | TRBD2 | TRBV4-3 | TGCGCCAGCAGCCAAAAACCAATGGGACTAGCCGGCACCGGGGAGCTGTTTTTT | CASSQKPMGLAGTGELFF
TRBJ2-5 | - | TRBD1 | TRBV24-1 | TGTGCCACCAGGCAGGGGGCAGGAGAGACCCAGTACTTC | CATRQGAGETQYF
TRBJ2-7 | - | TRBD1 | TRBV11-2 | TGTGCCAGCCTTAAGCCCCAGACAGGGCACGAGCAGTACTTC | CASLKPQTGHEQYF
TRBJ1-5 | few | TRBD1 | TRBV6-2/TRBV6-3 | TGTGCCAGCAAATCCGGGACAGGACTCAATCAGCCCCAGCATTTT | CASKSGTGLNQPQHF
TRBJ2-7 | few | TRBD2 | TRBV3-1 | TGTGCCAGCAGCCACTGGACTAGCGGGTTGCTCTCCTACGAGCAGTACTTC | CASSHWTSGLLSYEQYF
TRBJ2-1 | many | TRBD2 | TRBV2 | TGTGCCAGCAGTGAAACTAGCGGAAATGAGCAGTTCTTC | CASSETSGNEQFF
TRBJ2-7 | many | - | TRBV20-1 | TGCAGTGCTAGTGGCCACTCCGGGGCGCGGGTATCCTACGAGCAGTACTTC | CSASGHSGARVSYEQYF
TRBJ2-1 | - | - | TRBV7-2 | TGTGCCAGCAGCTTAGACCCGGGAGGGGGCCACCAATTCTTC | CASSLDPGGGHQFF
TRBJ1-1 | many | - | TRBV28 | TGTGCCAGCAGCCAACACGGCCGGGTAAACACTGAAGCTTTCTTT | CASSQHGRVNTEAFF
TRBJ1-1 | many | - | TRBV7-2 | TGTGCCAGCAGCTTAGTGGAAGGGGACACTGAAGCTTTCTTT | CASSLVEGDTEAFF
TRBJ2-5 | many | - | TRBV2 | TGTGCCAGCAGGGGTCAGGGTGAAGAGACCCAGTACTTC | CASRGQGEETQYF
TRBJ2-1 | many | TRBD1 | TRBV12-5 | TGTGCTAGTGGTTTGTGGTCAGGGGGATACAATGAGCAGTTCTTC | CASGLWSGGYNEQFF
TRBJ2-1 | many | - | TRBV7-9 | TGTGCCAGCAGCTTAGAGAGGGGTGTGGAGCAGTTCTTC | CASSLERGVEQFF
TRBJ2-1 | many | TRBD2 | TRBV7-2 | TGTGCCAGCAGCCAGTTCGGGAGGGGACCTAACAATGAGCAGTTCTTC | CASSQFGRGPNNEQFF